This record concerns one T cell receptor beta chain sequence. Its antigen is not yet known. It has no much larger one-base neighbor in the sample; base qualities were not kept. V was cut back by 2 bases and J by 3 bases, leaving a gap of 5 bases between them. The CDR3 runs 12 residues from the cysteine to the phenylalanine. The kept DNA is CDR3 alone, 36 bases in frame from the first base. This sample stems from a study of blood T cell repertoires in COVID-19 (dated by TCRdb to the early 2020s). With respect to the entire study: Samples from collaborators originated in the United States, Italy and Spain and spanned both the acute and convalescent phases of COVID-19. The material from the prospective study consisted of cDNA or gDNA derived from T cells, B-cell-depleted T cells, or PBMCs. Deeply sampled blood TCRbeta repertoires from subjects exposed to, actively infected with, or recovered from COVID-19 were included in the dataset. A freely available public database, intended as a resource for researchers studying the immune response to SARS-CoV-2, is where the repertoires were released. Samples came from the ongoing ImmuneRACE study (first 160 participants) plus 1,254 subjects from 6 global collaborators. A de-identified subject ID, COVID-19 status, age in years and sex were almost always included in the sample metadata. HLA class I and class II types, where available, came from metadata supplied by the sample provider rather than from assay-based typing.

Paper-wide results and their limitations: Clinical and demographic metadata were provided uncurated, with the amount varying by source and participant.

The immunoSEQ Assay, a bias-controlled multiplex PCR, was used to amplify TCRbeta CDR3 regions from genomic DNA. The authors' pipeline ran thus. The number of nucleated cells in each sample was estimated from the amplification of reference gene primers within the assay. To quantify the absolute abundance of each unique TCRbeta CDR3 rearrangement, sequence reads were collapsed and filtered. Productive Simpson clonality was computed per sample as the square root of Simpson's diversity index over productive rearrangements. This immuneACCESS table, as held by TCRdb, lists in-frame sequences with V and J called but not all clones. Of the missing ones, under half trace to an unresolved V gene in checked studies; the others have no known cause. V, J and clone size are those of that table, while D and trimming were read from the DNA. This sample gives about 43,000 clones in total; around nine tenths of them show up just once. Of the sample, roughly 4.3% is held by the ten largest clones.

One collaborating source in Seattle enrolled patients during active infection and followed them longitudinally through the course of disease. Collaborating institutions collected whole blood in K2EDTA tubes following their own protocols. For TCRbeta analysis, collaborator samples were shipped as frozen whole blood, as isolated PBMCs, or as DNA extracted from either sample type. Sequenced: peripheral blood. The clonotype originates from a man in his forties or fifties with COVID-19, enrolled during active disease. Rearrangement joined TRBV12-3 or TRBV12-4 to TRBJ2-7; no D gene can be assigned with confidence. The DNA sequence is TGTGCCAGCAGTTTATCTAACTACGAGCAGTACTTC. This encodes CASSLSNYEQYF.